This T cell receptor (beta chain) is drawn from a study of cytomegalovirus exposure and HLA in healthy donors. Study background: Researchers previously reported finding roughly 120 million unique TCR beta sequences from 150 million to 200 million T cells. Study results and caveats: One later analysis reportedly identified an Asian-associated ancestry cluster that showed fewer N-insertions than the approximately 600-donor mean. The authors later found TCR association rates varying by HLA locus, with DRB1 most and HLA-C fewest.

About this clone: As yet, its antigen is unknown.

V lost 10 bases, J lost 7 bases, and 11 bases stayed unmatched. CDR3 length: 14 amino acids. CDR1 is SGHTS, CDR2 YDEGEE, per germline. Primers included in the PCR were 60 Vbeta and 13 Jbeta primers. Assay used: immunoSEQ multiplex PCR; TCRdb lists only in-frame clones, some missing. Counted here are about 140,000 clones, roughly three fifths occurring once; the ten biggest clones make up around 1.8%. The V and J genes are TRBV5-8 and TRBJ1-6; 7 bases agree with TRBD1. This receptor was taken from a male donor in good health and CMV-seronegative. The specimen sequenced was PBMCs. The CDR3 loop reads CAGKYRGLNSPLHF. The DNA of the CDR3 is TGTGCCGGAAAGTACAGGGGATTAAATTCACCCCTCCACTTT.